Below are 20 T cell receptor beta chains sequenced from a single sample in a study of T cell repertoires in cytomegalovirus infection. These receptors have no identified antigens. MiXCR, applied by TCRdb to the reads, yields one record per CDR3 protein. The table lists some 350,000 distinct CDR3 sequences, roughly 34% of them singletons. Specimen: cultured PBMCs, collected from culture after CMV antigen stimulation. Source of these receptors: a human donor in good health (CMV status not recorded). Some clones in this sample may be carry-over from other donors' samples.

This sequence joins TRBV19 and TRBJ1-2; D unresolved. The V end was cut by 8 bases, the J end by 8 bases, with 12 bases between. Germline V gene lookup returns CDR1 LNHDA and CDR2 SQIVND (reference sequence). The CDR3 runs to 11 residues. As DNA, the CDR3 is TGTGCCAGTCGTTATCAAGTCGGCTACACCTTC. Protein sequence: CASRYQVGYTF.

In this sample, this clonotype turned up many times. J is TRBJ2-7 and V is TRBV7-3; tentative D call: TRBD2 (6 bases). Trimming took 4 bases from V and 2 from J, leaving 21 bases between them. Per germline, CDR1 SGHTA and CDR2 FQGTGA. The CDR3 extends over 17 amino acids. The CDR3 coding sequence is TGTGCCAGCAGCTCTAGGGAGGCCGAAACAAACCCCTACGAGCAGTACTTC. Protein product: CASSSREAETNPYEQYF.

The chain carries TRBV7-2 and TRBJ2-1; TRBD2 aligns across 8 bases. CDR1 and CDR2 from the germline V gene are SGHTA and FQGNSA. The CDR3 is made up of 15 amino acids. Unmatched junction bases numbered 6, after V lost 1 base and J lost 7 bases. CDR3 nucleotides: TGTGCCAGCAGCTTAGAAGCGGGAGATCGGAATGAGCAGTTCTTC. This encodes CASSLEAGDRNEQFF. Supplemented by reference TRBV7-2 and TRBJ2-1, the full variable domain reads GAGVSQSPSNKVTEKGKDVELRCDPISGHTALYWYRQSLGQGLEFLIYFQGNSAPDKSGLPSDRFSAERTGGSVSTLTIQRTQQEDSAVYLCASSLEAGDRNEQFFGPGTRLTVL.

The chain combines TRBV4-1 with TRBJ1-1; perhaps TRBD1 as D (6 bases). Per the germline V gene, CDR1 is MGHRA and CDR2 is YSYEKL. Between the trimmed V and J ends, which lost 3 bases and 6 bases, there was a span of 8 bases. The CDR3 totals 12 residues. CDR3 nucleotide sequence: TGCGCCAGCAGCCAGGGGGGCCCTGAAGCTTTCTTT. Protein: CASSQGGPEAFF.

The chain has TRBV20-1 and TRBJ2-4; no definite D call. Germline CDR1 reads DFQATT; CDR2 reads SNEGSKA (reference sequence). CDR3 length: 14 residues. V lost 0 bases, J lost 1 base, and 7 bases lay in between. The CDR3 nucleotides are TGCAGTGCTAGAGACGGGTATGCCAAAAACATTCAGTACTTC. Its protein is CSARDGYAKNIQYF.

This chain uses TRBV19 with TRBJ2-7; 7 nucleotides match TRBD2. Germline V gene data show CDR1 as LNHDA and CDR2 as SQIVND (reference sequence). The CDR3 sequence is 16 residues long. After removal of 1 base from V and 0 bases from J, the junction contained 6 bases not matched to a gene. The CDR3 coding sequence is TGTGCCAGTAGTATAGTAGGTAGCGGGCGCTCCTACGAGCAGTACTTC. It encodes CASSIVGSGRSYEQYF.

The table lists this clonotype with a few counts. The chain's CDR3 is CASSRLSGEQFF. CDR3 coding DNA: TGTGCCAGCAGCCGCCTCTCCGGTGAGCAGTTCTTC. The chain employs TRBV7-4 and TRBJ2-1; D is unresolved. This CDR3 is 12 amino acids long. Trimming pared 5 bases from V and 9 bases from J, leaving 11 bases between. Germline V gene data show CDR1 as SGHVT and CDR2 as SQSDAQ.

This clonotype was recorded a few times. CDR3 residues: CASTLDVGDSPLHF. Here the CDR3 DNA reads TGTGCCAGCACCCTGGACGTCGGTGATTCACCCCTCCACTTT. The chain joins TRBV27 to TRBJ1-6; unclear D gene. CDR3 length: 14 amino acids. Trimming removed 7 bases at V and 8 bases at J, with 15 bases between. Looked up from germline, CDR1 is MNHEY and CDR2 is SMNVEV (reference sequence).

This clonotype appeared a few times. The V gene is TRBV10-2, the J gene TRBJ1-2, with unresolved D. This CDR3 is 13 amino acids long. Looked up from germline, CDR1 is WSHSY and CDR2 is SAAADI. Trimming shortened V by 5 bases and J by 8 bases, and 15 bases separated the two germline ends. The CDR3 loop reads CASSPELLRGYTF. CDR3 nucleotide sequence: TGCGCCAGCAGTCCGGAACTCCTCCGGGGCTACACCTTC.

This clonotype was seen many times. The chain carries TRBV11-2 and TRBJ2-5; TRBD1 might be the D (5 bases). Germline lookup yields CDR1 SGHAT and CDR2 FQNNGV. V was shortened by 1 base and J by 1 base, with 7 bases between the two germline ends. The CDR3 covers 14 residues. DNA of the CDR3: TGTGCCAGCAGCTTAGTGGGGCCCCAAGAGACCCAGTACTTC. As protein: CASSLVGPQETQYF.

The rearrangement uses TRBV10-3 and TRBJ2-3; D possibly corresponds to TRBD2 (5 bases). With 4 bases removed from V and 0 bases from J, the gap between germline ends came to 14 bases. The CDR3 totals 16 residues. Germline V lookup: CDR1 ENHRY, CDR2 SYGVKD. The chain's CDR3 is CAISGEGSGSTDTQYF. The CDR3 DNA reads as TGTGCCATCAGTGGGGAAGGGAGTGGGAGCACAGATACGCAGTATTTT.

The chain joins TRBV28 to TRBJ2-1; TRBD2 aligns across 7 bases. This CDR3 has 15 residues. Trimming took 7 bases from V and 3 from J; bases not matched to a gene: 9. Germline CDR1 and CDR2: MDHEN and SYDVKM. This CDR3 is CASKLPSGHYNEQFF. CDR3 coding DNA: TGTGCCAGCAAACTTCCTAGCGGTCACTACAATGAGCAGTTCTTC.

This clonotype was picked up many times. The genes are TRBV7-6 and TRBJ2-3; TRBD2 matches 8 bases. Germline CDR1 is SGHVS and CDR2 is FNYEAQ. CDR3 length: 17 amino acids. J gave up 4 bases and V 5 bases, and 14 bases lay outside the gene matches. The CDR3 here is CASSPPLGRAGADTQYF. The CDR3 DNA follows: TGTGCCAGCAGCCCCCCCCTCGGTCGAGCGGGAGCAGATACGCAGTATTTT.

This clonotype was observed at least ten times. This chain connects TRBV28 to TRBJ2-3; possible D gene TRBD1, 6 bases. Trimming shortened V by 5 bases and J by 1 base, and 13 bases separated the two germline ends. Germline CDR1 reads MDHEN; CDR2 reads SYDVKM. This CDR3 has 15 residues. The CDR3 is CASSRQYRGTDTQYF. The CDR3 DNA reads TGTGCCAGCAGTCGGCAGTACAGGGGCACAGATACGCAGTATTTT. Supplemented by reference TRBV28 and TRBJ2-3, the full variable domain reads DVKVTQSSRYLVKRTGEKVFLECVQDMDHENMFWYRQDPGLGLRLIYFSYDVKMKEKGDIPEGYSVSREKKERFSLILESASTNQTSMYLCASSRQYRGTDTQYFGPGTRLTVL.

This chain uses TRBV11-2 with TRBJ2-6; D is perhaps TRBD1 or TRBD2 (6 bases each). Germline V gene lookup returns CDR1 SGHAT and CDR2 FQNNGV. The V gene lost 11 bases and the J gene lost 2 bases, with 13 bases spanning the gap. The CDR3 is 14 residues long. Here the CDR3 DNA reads TGTGCCGGGAAGGGGGGCCCTGGGGCCAACGTCCTGACTTTC. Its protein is CAGKGGPGANVLTF.

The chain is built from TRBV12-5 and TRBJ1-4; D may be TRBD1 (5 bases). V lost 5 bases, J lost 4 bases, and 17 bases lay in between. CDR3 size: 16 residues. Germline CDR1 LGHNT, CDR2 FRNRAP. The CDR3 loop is CASGLLGTRINEKLFF. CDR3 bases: TGTGCTAGTGGTCTTCTCGGGACGCGGATTAATGAAAAACTGTTTTTT.

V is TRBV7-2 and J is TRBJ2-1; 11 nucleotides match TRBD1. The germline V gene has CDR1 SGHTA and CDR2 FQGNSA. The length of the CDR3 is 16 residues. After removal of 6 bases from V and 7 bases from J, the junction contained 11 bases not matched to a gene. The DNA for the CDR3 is TGTGCCAGCAGACGGCACCCGGGACAGGGGGGGAATGAGCAGTTCTTC. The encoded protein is CASRRHPGQGGNEQFF.

The CDR3 protein is CASSLGGSRETQYF. Here the CDR3 DNA reads TGTGCCAGCAGCCTTGGCGGGAGCAGGGAGACCCAGTACTTC. V usage is TRBV12-3 or TRBV12-4 and J usage is TRBJ2-5; 7 bases are shared with TRBD2. V was clipped by 6 bases and J by 5 bases; unmatched bases: 9. CDR3 length equals 14 residues.

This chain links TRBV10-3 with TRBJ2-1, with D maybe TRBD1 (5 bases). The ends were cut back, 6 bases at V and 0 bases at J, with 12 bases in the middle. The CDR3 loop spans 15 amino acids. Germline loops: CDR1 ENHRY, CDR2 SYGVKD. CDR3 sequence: CAISETGHSYNEQFF. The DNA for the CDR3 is TGTGCCATCAGCGAGACTGGACACTCCTACAATGAGCAGTTCTTC.

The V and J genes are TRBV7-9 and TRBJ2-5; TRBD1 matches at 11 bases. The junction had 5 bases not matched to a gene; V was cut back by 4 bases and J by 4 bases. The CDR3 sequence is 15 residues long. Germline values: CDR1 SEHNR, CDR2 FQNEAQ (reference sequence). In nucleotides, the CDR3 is TGTGCCAGCAGCTCCCCGGGGACAGGGGGAGAGACCCAGTACTTC. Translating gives CASSSPGTGGETQYF. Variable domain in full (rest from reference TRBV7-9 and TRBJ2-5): DTGVSQNPRHKITKRGQNVTFRCDPISEHNRLYWYRQTLGQGPEFLTYFQNEAQLEKSRLLSDRFSAERPKGSFSTLEIQRTEQGDSAMYLCASSSPGTGGETQYFGPGTRLLVL.